The 29 T cell receptor beta chains given below trace back to one sample, sequenced in a study of T-cell memory formation after mild COVID-19. TCRdb used MiXCR to reprocess the 5' RACE reads, holding one entry per CDR3 protein. The repertoire holds under 250,000 distinct CDR3 sequences, 27% seen once, with about 10% in the top ten. Sequencing was carried out using PBMCs or a T cell subset sorted from them (not recorded which). The receptors come from an adult woman who had mild COVID-19 (a few samples of this study predate the infection). Cell type and time point are not known.

The V gene is TRBV20-1, the J gene TRBJ2-5; 14 bases agree with TRBD2. Germline V gene lookup returns CDR1 DFQATT and CDR2 SNEGSKA (reference sequence). The junction had 8 bases not matched to a gene; V was cut back by 5 bases and J by 6 bases. The CDR3 totals 15 residues. The CDR3: CSAPLTSGGGKTQYF. Here the CDR3 DNA reads TGCAGTGCTCCACTGACTAGCGGGGGGGGAAAGACCCAGTACTTC.

The V gene is TRBV12-3 or TRBV12-4, the J gene TRBJ2-1; possibly TRBD2 for D (5 bases). The CDR3 extends over 13 amino acids. V was pared by 5 bases and J by 5 bases, with 10 bases between. The CDR3, as DNA: TGTGCCAGCAGTCAACTCGGGGACAATGAGCAGTTCTTC. It encodes CASSQLGDNEQFF.

V gene TRBV2 combines with J gene TRBJ2-7; D is perhaps TRBD1 (5 bases). Germline V gene sequence: CDR1 SNHLY, CDR2 FYNNEI. V lost 6 bases and J lost 5, with 11 bases in between. This CDR3 has 12 residues. In DNA, the CDR3 is TGTGCCAGCAGGACAGACGTCGACGAGCAGTACTTC. Translating it yields CASRTDVDEQYF.

The chain couples TRBV11-3 to TRBJ2-1; no clear D gene. Looked up from germline, CDR1 is SGHNT and CDR2 is YENEEA. This CDR3 comprises 14 residues. V was pared by 3 bases and J by 3 bases, with 9 bases between. CDR3 in DNA: TGTGCCAGCAGCTTTTCGAGCGACTACAATGAGCAGTTCTTC. Translation gives CASSFSSDYNEQFF.

V usage is TRBV20-1 and J usage is TRBJ1-6, with D perhaps TRBD1 (6 bases). Germline-derived CDR1 and CDR2 are DFQATT and SNEGSKA (reference sequence). V lost 0 bases to trimming and J lost 9 bases, with 15 bases between them. This CDR3 comprises 15 residues. The CDR3 region has the DNA TGCAGTGCTAGAGATCTGGGGGCGCGAGCTTCACCCCTCCACTTT. This gives the protein CSARDLGARASPLHF.

The chain has TRBV5-6 and TRBJ2-3; 8 bases fit TRBD2. Germline CDR1 SGHDT, CDR2 YYEEEE. CDR3 length: 16 amino acids. V dropped 1 base and J dropped 2; count of bases not matched to a gene: 6. The CDR3 region is CASSLTSGPSTDTQYF. The CDR3 nucleotides are TGTGCCAGCAGCTTGACTAGCGGACCGTCCACAGATACGCAGTATTTT.

The V call is TRBV12-3 or TRBV12-4, the J call TRBJ1-2; unclear D gene. The length of the CDR3 is 17 residues. Trimming left V 5 bases short and J 0 bases short, with 19 bases between. The CDR3 DNA sequence: TGTGCCAGCAGTGCCGAGGGCAGTATATCAGCTAACTATGGCTACACCTTC. It translates to CASSAEGSISANYGYTF.

This clonotype was seen a few times. The chain combines TRBV7-9 with TRBJ2-1, with D maybe TRBD2 (6 bases). Trimming stripped 5 bases from V and 7 bases from J, with 12 bases between. Germline CDR1 SEHNR, CDR2 FQNEAQ (reference sequence). The CDR3 is made up of 13 amino acids. The CDR3 reads CASSPWGENEQFF. Here the CDR3 DNA reads TGTGCCAGCAGCCCCTGGGGGGAGAATGAGCAGTTCTTC. The variable domain in full, with the rest retrieved from reference TRBV7-9 and TRBJ2-1, is DTGVSQNPRHKITKRGQNVTFRCDPISEHNRLYWYRQTLGQGPEFLTYFQNEAQLEKSRLLSDRFSAERPKGSFSTLEIQRTEQGDSAMYLCASSPWGENEQFFGPGTRLTVL.

This clonotype has more than one count but fewer than ten. The chain recombines TRBV27 with TRBJ2-7, with 12 positions matching TRBD2. This CDR3 contains 18 residues. CDR1 is MNHEY, CDR2 SMNVEV, per germline (reference sequence). The junction had 15 bases not matched to a gene; V was cut back by 5 bases and J by 4 bases. For the CDR3, the DNA is TGTGCCAGCAGTCCTCAGCACGGACTAGCGGGGATCGTTTACGAGCAGTACTTC. Protein: CASSPQHGLAGIVYEQYF.

This clonotype was observed a handful of times. The CDR3 spells CASSLTSQGLTEAFF. CDR3 DNA sequence: TGTGCCAGCAGCTTAACGTCACAGGGGCTCACTGAAGCTTTCTTT. This sequence joins TRBV7-3 and TRBJ1-1, with 7 bases lining up with TRBD1. Germline V gene lookup returns CDR1 SGHTA and CDR2 FQGTGA. The CDR3 is 15 residues long. V dropped 0 bases and J dropped 4; count of bases not matched to a gene: 5.

The chain combines TRBV29-1 with TRBJ1-2, with a tentative D call TRBD1 (6 bases). Trimming took off 7 bases at V and 5 bases at J, with 17 bases between the two ends. Germline V gene sequence: CDR1 SQVTM, CDR2 ANQGSEA. The CDR3 has 13 amino acids. The CDR3 is CSAVTGDSYGYTF. DNA of the CDR3: TGCAGCGCCGTGACAGGAGATTCATATGGCTACACCTTC.

The sample holds many counts of this clonotype. CDR3 DNA: TGCAGCGTCGGCAGACTAGCGATAGGCGGGAACAATGAGCAGTTCTTC. Protein product: CSVGRLAIGGNNEQFF. This chain joins TRBV29-1 and TRBJ2-1; TRBD2 matches 8 bases. The CDR3 length is 16 residues. Germline assignment: CDR1 SQVTM and CDR2 ANQGSEA. Trimming at V came to 6 bases and at J to 5 bases, leaving 15 bases not matched to a gene.

J is TRBJ1-1 and V is TRBV7-6; D unclear. The CDR3 totals 16 residues. The V gene lost 5 bases and the J gene lost 0 bases, with 16 bases spanning the gap. Germline V CDR1 and CDR2: SGHVS, FNYEAQ. CDR3 bases: TGTGCCAGCAGCCCTCTGCAGGCATCTATGAACACTGAAGCTTTCTTT. Protein sequence: CASSPLQASMNTEAFF.

This rearrangement joins TRBV6-2 or TRBV6-3 to TRBJ2-5; 11 bases line up with TRBD1. The germline V gene has CDR1 MNHEY and CDR2 SVGEGT. The CDR3 extends over 15 amino acids. V shed 6 bases and J 5 bases; nucleotides not matched to a gene: 8. The DNA for the CDR3 is TGTGCCAGCAGCTCGGACAGGGGGCTGTATGAGACCCAGTACTTC. This translates into CASSSDRGLYETQYF.

V is TRBV7-9 and J is TRBJ1-2, with 8 nucleotides matching TRBD1. This CDR3 is 16 amino acids long. Germline V gene data show CDR1 as SEHNR and CDR2 as FQNEAQ (reference sequence). Trimming took 7 bases from V and 4 from J; bases not matched to a gene: 14. In DNA form, the CDR3 reads TGTGCCAGCAACCCCTCAGGTGCAGGGGGCGTCTATGGCTACACCTTC. This sequence encodes CASNPSGAGGVYGYTF.

This clonotype was observed a few times. The V gene is TRBV20-1, the J gene TRBJ2-7, with 7 bases that match TRBD1. The CDR3 has 14 amino acids. V lost 0 bases to trimming and J lost 0 bases; unmatched junction nucleotides: 2. CDR1 is DFQATT, CDR2 SNEGSKA, per germline (reference sequence). The CDR3 region has the DNA TGCAGTGCTAGAGATCAGGGGGTCTCCTACGAGCAGTACTTC. Amino acids: CSARDQGVSYEQYF.

This clonotype appeared a few times. For the CDR3, the DNA is TGTGCCAGCAGCCACGACAGGGTCTCGGGCTATGGCTACACCTTC. This translates into CASSHDRVSGYGYTF. The chain recombines TRBV3-1 with TRBJ1-2; 7 nucleotides agree with TRBD1. V shed 3 bases, J shed 4 bases, and the junction held 8 bases outside the gene matches. This CDR3 spans 15 amino acids. Germline V lookup: CDR1 LGHDT, CDR2 YNNKEL (reference sequence).

The gene calls are TRBV7-8 and TRBJ1-3; a possible D gene is TRBD1 (6 bases). Germline V CDR1 and CDR2: SGHVS, FQNEAQ. The CDR3 consists of 16 residues. The V end was cut by 0 bases, the J end by 2 bases, with 11 bases between. The CDR3 region is CASSLATGLAGNTIYF. CDR3 sequence (DNA): TGTGCCAGCAGCTTAGCGACAGGTCTCGCTGGAAACACCATATATTTT.

The chain joins TRBV14 to TRBJ1-2, with D perhaps TRBD1 (5 bases). The CDR3 length is 17 residues. Trimming took off 2 bases at V and 1 base at J, with 17 bases between the two ends. Germline V gene sequence: CDR1 SGHDN, CDR2 FVKESK. Here the CDR3 DNA reads TGTGCCAGCAGCCAATCCAGAGGTCGGGACCTTAACTATGGCTACACCTTC. Protein sequence: CASSQSRGRDLNYGYTF. Looking up the rest from reference TRBV14 and TRBJ1-2 gives the full variable domain: EAGVTQFPSHSVIEKGQTVTLRCDPISGHDNLYWYRRVMGKEIKFLLHFVKESKQDESGMPNNRFLAERTGGTYSTLKVQPAELEDSGVYFCASSQSRGRDLNYGYTFGSGTRLTVV.

V and J are TRBV20-1 and TRBJ2-7, with 8 bases lining up with TRBD1. The CDR3 is 17 amino acids. The germline gives CDR1 DFQATT, CDR2 SNEGSKA (reference sequence). J gave up 2 bases and V 3 bases, and 15 bases lay outside the gene matches. CDR3 sequence (DNA): TGCAGTGCTAGGGAGGGGACAGGATTAGTTGGGACCTACGAGCAGTACTTC. Translated: CSAREGTGLVGTYEQYF.

This clonotype has a handful of counts. The CDR3 spells CASSLSPGQGYNEQFF. The CDR3 bases are TGCGCCAGCAGCTTGTCGCCGGGACAGGGTTACAATGAGCAGTTCTTC. The gene calls are TRBV5-1 and TRBJ2-1, with 9 positions matching TRBD1. Trimming at V came to 1 base and at J to 4 bases, leaving 6 bases not matched to a gene. Germline CDR1 is SGHRS and CDR2 is YFSETQ. The CDR3 is 16 residues long.

The chain is built from TRBV15 and TRBJ2-5, with TRBD2 matching 8 bases. With V trimmed by 3 bases and J by 5 bases, 14 bases remained unmatched. The CDR3 covers 17 residues. Germline V lookup: CDR1 LNHNV, CDR2 YYDKDF (reference sequence). The CDR3 protein is CATSRGYGSGMTETQYF. The CDR3, as DNA: TGTGCCACCAGCAGGGGTTACGGTAGCGGGATGACGGAGACCCAGTACTTC.

This clonotype was counted ten times or more. The chain couples TRBV7-3 to TRBJ2-1; the D gene is possibly TRBD1 (5 bases). Germline CDR1 SGHTA, CDR2 FQGTGA. The V and J ends lost 5 bases and 2 bases respectively, with 22 bases between them. The CDR3 extends over 18 amino acids. CDR3 sequence: CASSLNLPGPKPYNEQFF. CDR3 coding DNA: TGTGCCAGCAGCCTAAACCTCCCAGGGCCCAAACCCTACAATGAGCAGTTCTTC.

This clonotype was seen only a few times. This chain joins TRBV14 and TRBJ2-1; no reliable D call. CDR3 length: 15 amino acids. Trimming pared 0 bases from V and 5 bases from J, leaving 11 bases between. Looked up from germline, CDR1 is SGHDN and CDR2 is FVKESK. CDR3 in DNA: TGTGCCAGCAGCCAAGATCGGGTGTCCAACAATGAGCAGTTCTTC. Protein sequence: CASSQDRVSNNEQFF. The entire variable domain, with the rest obtained from reference TRBV14 and TRBJ2-1, is as follows: EAGVTQFPSHSVIEKGQTVTLRCDPISGHDNLYWYRRVMGKEIKFLLHFVKESKQDESGMPNNRFLAERTGGTYSTLKVQPAELEDSGVYFCASSQDRVSNNEQFFGPGTRLTVL.

This clonotype has just a few counts. This sequence joins TRBV4-3 and TRBJ2-3; TRBD2 aligns across 10 bases. Looked up from germline, CDR1 is LGHNA and CDR2 is YSLEER. The CDR3 consists of 16 residues. J was trimmed by 4 bases and V by 0 bases; bases with no gene match: 4. The CDR3: CASSQESSGGADTQYF. CDR3 nucleotide sequence: TGCGCCAGCAGCCAAGAATCCAGCGGGGGGGCAGATACGCAGTATTTT.

This clonotype was seen only a few times. The gene calls are TRBV6-5 and TRBJ2-1, with unresolved D. Trimming shortened V by 2 bases and J by 5 bases, and 4 bases separated the two germline ends. The CDR3 has 12 residues. Per germline, CDR1 MNHEY and CDR2 SVGAGI. The CDR3 sequence is CASSYTHNEQFF. The CDR3 nucleotides are TGTGCCAGCAGTTACACTCACAATGAGCAGTTCTTC.

This clonotype came up a few times. The rearrangement joins TRBV6-5 to TRBJ2-7, with D unclear. From germline, CDR1 is MNHEY and CDR2 SVGAGI. The CDR3 contains 13 residues. With 2 bases removed from V and 1 base from J, the gap between germline ends came to 6 bases. The CDR3 sequence is CASSYRASYEQYF. The CDR3 DNA reads as TGTGCCAGCAGTTACCGGGCATCCTACGAGCAGTACTTC.

The rearrangement links TRBV7-9 to TRBJ2-3; D uncertain. The germline CDR1 and CDR2 sequences are SEHNR and FQNEAQ (reference sequence). Trimming pared 4 bases from V and 5 bases from J, leaving 13 bases between. The CDR3 runs to 14 residues. CDR3 sequence (DNA): TGTGCCAGCAGCTCCTGGGTAGGCAGAGATACGCAGTATTTT. Translation gives CASSSWVGRDTQYF.

This clonotype was counted only a few times. The chain recombines TRBV14 with TRBJ2-1; 8 nucleotides agree with TRBD1. The J segment lost 0 bases and the V segment lost 4 bases, leaving 5 bases of the junction unmatched. Germline CDR1 and CDR2: SGHDN and FVKESK. This CDR3 region has 16 residues. The CDR3 coding sequence is TGTGCCAGCAGCCGGTACAGGGGGATCTCCTACAATGAGCAGTTCTTC. It encodes CASSRYRGISYNEQFF.